This entry lists 5 T cell receptor beta chains sequenced from one sample in a study of glioma-infiltrating T cells. TCR alpha and beta CDR3 regions were amplified from RNA using iRepertoire nested multiplex PCR. TCRdb reanalysed the multiplex PCR reads using MiXCR and keeps one entry per CDR3 protein. The sample includes roughly 100,000 distinct CDR3 sequences, roughly 30% of them seen just once. The sample comprised glioma tissue, nonneoplastic brain tissue, or PBMCs (not recorded which). These TCRs come from a human donor with low-grade glioma or glioblastoma, undergoing nonglioma brain surgery, or in good health (not recorded which).

This chain connects TRBV18 to TRBJ1-1; no clear D gene. CDR1 KGHSH and CDR2 LQKENI come from the germline V gene. This CDR3 contains 14 residues. Between the trimmed V and J ends, which lost 6 bases and 5 bases, there was a span of 16 bases. The CDR3 DNA follows: TGTGCCAGCTCCCCTAATACTTTAGAAACTGAAGCTTTCTTT. It yields the protein CASSPNTLETEAFF.

This clonotype came up many times. This chain links TRBV20-1 with TRBJ2-2, with D possibly TRBD2 on 7 matching bases. Between the trimmed V and J ends, which lost 3 bases and 2 bases, there was a span of 10 bases. Germline CDR1 is DFQATT and CDR2 is SNEGSKA (reference sequence). The length of the CDR3 is 14 residues. The CDR3, as DNA: TGCAGTGCTAGGGGGGGGCTTAACACCGGGGAGCTGTTTTTT. Encoded protein: CSARGGLNTGELFF.

This clonotype was recorded at least ten times. The chain links TRBV3-1 to TRBJ2-7; D uncertain. The CDR3 runs to 11 residues. V was pared by 0 bases and J by 11 bases, with 8 bases between. Germline V gene lookup returns CDR1 LGHDT and CDR2 YNNKEL (reference sequence). This CDR3 reads CASSQESEEYF. The CDR3 DNA reads as TGTGCCAGCAGCCAAGAGTCAGAGGAGTACTTC.

The V and J genes are TRBV9 and TRBJ2-6; D is unclear. Germline V gives CDR1 SGDLS, CDR2 YYNGEE. The CDR3 runs 16 residues. The V gene lost 0 bases and the J gene lost 0 bases, with 7 bases spanning the gap. The CDR3 coding sequence is TGTGCCAGCAGCGTAGCAACTAACTCTGGGGCCAACGTCCTGACTTTC. Translation gives CASSVATNSGANVLTF.

As for this clonotype: A read error may be the cause here, since a much bigger clone is one base away. The chain recombines TRBV12-3 or TRBV12-4 with TRBJ1-5, with a possible D match to TRBD1 (6 bases). The V end lost 6 bases, the J end lost 4 bases, and 13 bases lay between the germline ends. This CDR3 spans 14 amino acids. CDR3 residues: CASSAGVKNQPQHF. Written as DNA, the CDR3 is TGTGCCAGCAGCGCAGGGGTTAAAAATCAGCCCCAGCATTTT.